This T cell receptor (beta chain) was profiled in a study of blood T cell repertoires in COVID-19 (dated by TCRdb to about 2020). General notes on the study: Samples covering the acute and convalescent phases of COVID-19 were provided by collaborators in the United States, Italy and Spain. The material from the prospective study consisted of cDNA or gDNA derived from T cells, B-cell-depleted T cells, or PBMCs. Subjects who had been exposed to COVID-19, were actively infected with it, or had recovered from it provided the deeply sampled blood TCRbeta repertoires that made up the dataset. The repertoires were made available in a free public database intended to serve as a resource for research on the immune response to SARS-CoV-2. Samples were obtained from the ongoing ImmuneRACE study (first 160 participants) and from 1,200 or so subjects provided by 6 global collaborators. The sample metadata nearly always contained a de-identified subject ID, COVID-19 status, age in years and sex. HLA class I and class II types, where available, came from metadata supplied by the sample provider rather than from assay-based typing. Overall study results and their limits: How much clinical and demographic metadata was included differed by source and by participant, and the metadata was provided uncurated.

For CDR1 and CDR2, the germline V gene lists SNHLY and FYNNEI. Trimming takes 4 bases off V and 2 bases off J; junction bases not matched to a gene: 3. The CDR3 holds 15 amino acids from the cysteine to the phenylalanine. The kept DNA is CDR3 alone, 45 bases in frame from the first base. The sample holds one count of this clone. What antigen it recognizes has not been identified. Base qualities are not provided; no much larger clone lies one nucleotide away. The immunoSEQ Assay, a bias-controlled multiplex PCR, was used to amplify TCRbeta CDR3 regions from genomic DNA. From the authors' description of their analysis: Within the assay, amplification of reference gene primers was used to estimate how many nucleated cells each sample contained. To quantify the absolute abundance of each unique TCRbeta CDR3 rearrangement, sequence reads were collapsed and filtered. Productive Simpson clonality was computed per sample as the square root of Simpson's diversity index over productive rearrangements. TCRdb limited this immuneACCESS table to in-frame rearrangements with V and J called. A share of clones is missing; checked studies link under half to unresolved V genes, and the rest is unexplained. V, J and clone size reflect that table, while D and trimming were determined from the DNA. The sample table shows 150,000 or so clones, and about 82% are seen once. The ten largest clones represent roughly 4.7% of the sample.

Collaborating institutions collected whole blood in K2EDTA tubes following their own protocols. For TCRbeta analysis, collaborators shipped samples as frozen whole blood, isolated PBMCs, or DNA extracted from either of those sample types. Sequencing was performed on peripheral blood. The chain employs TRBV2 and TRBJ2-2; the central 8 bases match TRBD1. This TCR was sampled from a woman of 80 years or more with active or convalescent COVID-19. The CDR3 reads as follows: CASSGQGANTGELFF. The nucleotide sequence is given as TGTGCCAGCAGTGGTCAGGGGGCTAACACCGGGGAGCTGTTTTTT.